The clone carrying this T cell receptor beta chain came up a few times. The antigen is undetermined. This entry is derived from a study of beta chain features in type 1 diabetes. Deletions cut 0 bases from V and 4 bases from J, with 4 bases between. Looked up from germline, CDR1 is SGHAT and CDR2 is FQNNGV. The CDR3 is made up of 13 amino acids. Study conclusions and caveats: Type 1 diabetes patients had TCRB CDR3s that were shorter (moderately but significantly so) in all four CD4+ subsets.

Every bit of the isolated RNA underwent reverse transcription, so sequencing read expressed TCRB transcripts. TCRdb's table, derived via immunoSEQ multiplex PCR, lists solely in-frame clones and lacks some. The top ten clones hold around 0.011% of a sample with around 260,000 clones, roughly 24% of them seen once. This TCR derives from a woman in her thirties with type 1 diabetes. The chain joins TRBV11-2 to TRBJ2-1; D is unclear. Material for sequencing was naive CD4+ T cells from blood. For the CDR3, the DNA is TGTGCCAGCAGCTTAGATCCATACAATGAGCAGTTCTTC. Residues: CASSLDPYNEQFF.